A single T cell receptor (beta chain) is shown here with its context. The data belong to a study of cytomegalovirus exposure and HLA in healthy donors. Primers for the PCR totalled 60 Vbeta and 13 Jbeta. Original handling: Per a later analysis, the number of unique TCR beta chains was approximately 80 million, of which roughly 9.9 million were shared. Here immunoSEQ multiplex PCR was the method, and the copy in TCRdb shows in-frame clones only, minus some. V and J calls plus clone size are reproduced from that table; the DNA served to infer D and trimming. The data contain some 120,000 clones, approximately 80% of them singletons. Germline CDR1 is SGHVS and CDR2 is FNYEAQ. This CDR3 is built from 15 residues. Trimming pared 5 bases from V and 4 bases from J, leaving 18 bases between.

The sequence came from a middle-aged man in good health and CMV-seronegative. Sequenced material: PBMCs. The J gene is TRBJ2-7, the V gene TRBV7-6; TRBD2 might be the D (7 bases). This chain's CDR3 is CASSPAGANRYEQYF. Here the CDR3 DNA reads TGTGCCAGCAGCCCTGCGGGGGCAAACCGATACGAGCAGTACTTC.